Listed here are 26 T cell receptor beta chains from one sample, sequenced in a study of OX40 agonist ivuxolimab in advanced cancers. This table comes from immunoSEQ multiplex PCR, and its TCRdb copy is limited to in-frame clones, with some not included. In the table there are roughly 66,000 clones, around 80% of which are singletons. The source material was CD4+ or CD8+ T cells sorted from blood, sampled in a trial of the OX40 agonist ivuxolimab. These receptor sequences come from an adult with an advanced solid tumor such as melanoma, head and neck, liver or kidney cancer.

The chain joins TRBV2 to TRBJ1-5, with no clear D. The CDR3 contains 13 residues. The V end was cut by 5 bases, the J end by 0 bases, with 5 bases between. Germline assignment: CDR1 SNHLY and CDR2 FYNNEI. The CDR3 loop reads CASSQHSNQPQHF. The CDR3 region has the DNA TGTGCCAGCAGTCAACATAGCAATCAGCCCCAGCATTTT.

The gene calls are TRBV6-1 and TRBJ1-2; the D is unclear. From germline, CDR1 is MNHNS and CDR2 SASEGT. This CDR3 region has 14 residues. V lost 7 bases, J lost 6 bases, and 18 bases lay in between. CDR3 sequence (DNA): TGTGCCAGCACCCCTCGTAGAGAGAAGGATGGCTACACCTTC. Translated: CASTPRREKDGYTF.

This sequence joins TRBV6-1 and TRBJ1-5; 9 positions match TRBD1. Germline values: CDR1 MNHNS, CDR2 SASEGT. This CDR3 has 16 amino acids. Trimming removed 3 bases from V and 4 bases from J; junction bases left unmatched: 7. The CDR3 sequence: CASSEPGQGLNQPQHF. The CDR3 bases are TGTGCCAGCAGTGAGCCGGGACAGGGCCTGAATCAGCCCCAGCATTTT.

The chain has TRBV5-5 and TRBJ2-7; D possibly matches TRBD1 or TRBD2 (5 bases each). The CDR3 loop spans 15 amino acids. V lost 4 bases and J lost 0, with 14 bases in between. Germline V lookup: CDR1 SGHKS, CDR2 YYEKEE (reference sequence). CDR3 DNA: TGTGCCAGCAGCCGGGACGGACAAAGCTCCTACGAGCAGTACTTC. This encodes CASSRDGQSSYEQYF.

V usage is TRBV7-9 and J usage is TRBJ2-7; TRBD2 aligns across 7 bases. V shed 3 bases, J shed 4 bases, and the junction held 3 bases outside the gene matches. This CDR3 contains 13 residues. Germline V lookup: CDR1 SEHNR, CDR2 FQNEAQ (reference sequence). This chain's CDR3 is CASSFGTKYEQYF. In nucleotides, the CDR3 is TGTGCCAGCAGCTTCGGGACTAAATACGAGCAGTACTTC.

This chain connects TRBV29-1 to TRBJ1-3; 10 bases are a match to TRBD1. Trimming cost V 7 bases and J 10 bases; bases outside gene matches: 10. This CDR3 is 13 amino acids long. Germline CDR1 and CDR2: SQVTM and ANQGSEA. The CDR3 DNA is TGCAGCGGGACCGGGACAGGGGTTTTTACCATATATTTT. It translates to CSGTGTGVFTIYF.

The chain links TRBV7-9 to TRBJ1-2; D is unclear. Per germline, CDR1 SEHNR and CDR2 FQNEAQ (reference sequence). The CDR3 is made up of 13 amino acids. Trimming shortened V by 3 bases and J by 2 bases, and 7 bases separated the two germline ends. This CDR3 is CASSLELNYGYTF. CDR3 bases: TGTGCCAGCAGCTTGGAACTCAACTATGGCTACACCTTC.

This chain connects TRBV2 to TRBJ2-7, with 9 bases aligning to TRBD1. This CDR3 contains 13 residues. V dropped 8 bases and J dropped 4; count of bases not matched to a gene: 6. Per germline, CDR1 SNHLY and CDR2 FYNNEI. CDR3 region: CASSGTGQYEQYF. The CDR3 nucleotides are TGTGCCAGCTCCGGGACAGGGCAATACGAGCAGTACTTC.

V gene TRBV2 combines with J gene TRBJ1-2; maybe TRBD1 (5 bases). This CDR3 is 13 amino acids long. Germline loops: CDR1 SNHLY, CDR2 FYNNEI. The germline V and J ends were trimmed by 6 bases and 4 bases, with 12 bases remaining between them. The CDR3 nucleotides are TGTGCCAGCAGCGGGGGGGAGGGCTATGGCTACACCTTC. Its protein is CASSGGEGYGYTF. The whole variable domain, remainder taken from reference TRBV2 and TRBJ1-2, is EPEVTQTPSHQVTQMGQEVILRCVPISNHLYFYWYRQILGQKVEFLVSFYNNEISEKSEIFDDQFSVERPDGSNFTLKIRSTKLEDSAMYFCASSGGEGYGYTFGSGTRLTVV.

This clone showed up just a few times. V usage is TRBV19 and J usage is TRBJ1-1; possible D gene TRBD1, 5 bases. Between the trimmed V and J ends, which lost 0 bases and 3 bases, there was a span of 23 bases. CDR1 is LNHDA, CDR2 SQIVND, per germline (reference sequence). The CDR3 runs to 19 residues. CDR3: CASSIDRQLEKLFYTEAFF. The DNA for the CDR3 is TGTGCCAGTAGTATAGACAGACAGCTTGAGAAACTCTTCTACACTGAAGCTTTCTTT.

The rearrangement joins TRBV27 to TRBJ2-5; D is unclear. CDR3 length: 13 amino acids. V was trimmed by 10 bases and J by 3 bases, leaving 15 bases between them. Germline V gives CDR1 MNHEY, CDR2 SMNVEV (reference sequence). The CDR3 nucleotides are TGTGCCACTCGACGGTGGCAGGAAGAGACCCAGTACTTC. It specifies CATRRWQEETQYF.

Comments on this clone: This CDR3 is also generated by other DNA sequences in the sample. The V gene is TRBV30, the J gene TRBJ1-2; no definite D call. The CDR3 covers 13 residues. With 0 bases removed from V and 4 bases from J, the gap between germline ends came to 9 bases. The V gene's germline CDR1 is GTSNPN and CDR2 SVGIG (reference sequence). This chain's CDR3 is CAWSVQQTYGYTF. For the CDR3, the DNA is TGTGCCTGGAGTGTACAGCAAACCTATGGCTACACCTTC. Combining the CDR3 with reference TRBV30 and TRBJ1-2 gives the whole variable domain SQTIHQWPATLVQPVGSPLSLECTVEGTSNPNLYWYRQAAGRGLQLLFYSVGIGQISSEVPQNLSASRPQDRQFILSSKKLLLSDSGFYLCAWSVQQTYGYTFGSGTRLTVV.

The chain employs TRBV30 and TRBJ1-4, with 7 nucleotides matching TRBD1. Germline CDR1 and CDR2: GTSNPN and SVGIG (reference sequence). The V and J ends lost 1 base and 0 bases, in that order; junction bases with no gene match: 5. The CDR3 consists of 16 residues. CDR3 loop: CAWSGDREATNEKLFF. The DNA for the CDR3 is TGTGCCTGGAGTGGCGACAGGGAGGCAACTAATGAAAAACTGTTTTTT. Supplemented by reference TRBV30 and TRBJ1-4, the full variable domain reads SQTIHQWPATLVQPVGSPLSLECTVEGTSNPNLYWYRQAAGRGLQLLFYSVGIGQISSEVPQNLSASRPQDRQFILSSKKLLLSDSGFYLCAWSGDREATNEKLFFGSGTQLSVL.

The V and J genes are TRBV11-2 and TRBJ2-1; either TRBD1 or TRBD2 may supply D (6 bases each). Per germline, CDR1 SGHAT and CDR2 FQNNGV. This CDR3 spans 15 amino acids. Between the trimmed V and J ends, which lost 0 bases and 5 bases, there was a span of 11 bases. CDR3 sequence: CASSLDRGLNNEQFF. DNA for the CDR3: TGTGCCAGCAGCTTAGACCGGGGGCTAAACAATGAGCAGTTCTTC.

The chain combines TRBV7-2 with TRBJ2-5; D remains ambiguous. The ends were cut back, 5 bases at V and 5 bases at J, with 12 bases in the middle. The germline gives CDR1 SGHTA, CDR2 FQGNSA. This CDR3 is 13 amino acids long. CDR3 amino acids: CASSPGSAETQYF. CDR3 bases: TGTGCCAGCAGCCCCGGCTCAGCGGAGACCCAGTACTTC.

V gene TRBV6-6 combines with J gene TRBJ1-2; D gene ambiguous. V was clipped by 7 bases and J by 8 bases, with 17 bases between them. Germline V CDR1 and CDR2: MNHNY, SVGAGI (reference sequence). The CDR3 covers 13 residues. The CDR3 sequence: CASTEARSAGYTF. CDR3 DNA sequence: TGTGCCAGCACCGAGGCCAGGAGCGCAGGCTACACCTTC.

The V gene is TRBV10-3, the J gene TRBJ2-3, with D tentatively TRBD1 (5 bases). CDR1 is ENHRY and CDR2 is SYGVKD in the germline V gene. V was shortened by 6 bases and J by 1 base, with 14 bases between the two germline ends. There are 15 residues in the CDR3. The CDR3 sequence: CAIRGPDTRTDTQYF. CDR3 coding DNA: TGTGCCATCAGAGGCCCGGACACCCGCACAGATACGCAGTATTTT.

The rearrangement uses TRBV6-6 and TRBJ2-7, with D perhaps matching TRBD1 or TRBD2 (6 bases each). The CDR3 length is 15 residues. The germline CDR1 and CDR2 sequences are MNHNY and SVGAGI (reference sequence). Trimming removed 5 bases from V and 3 bases from J, with 17 bases in between. The CDR3 nucleotides read TGTGCCAGCAGTAACCCTCGGGGGCGCCTCTACGAGCAGTACTTC. This translates into CASSNPRGRLYEQYF.

This chain joins TRBV14 and TRBJ1-4; no clear D. The CDR3 is 17 residues long. Per germline, CDR1 SGHDN and CDR2 FVKESK. The V end was cut by 1 base, the J end by 2 bases, with 14 bases between. In DNA, the CDR3 is TGTGCCAGCAGCCAAGGAGTAGGCGGCTGGACTAATGAAAAACTGTTTTTT. Translating gives CASSQGVGGWTNEKLFF.

The chain employs TRBV7-9 and TRBJ1-1; the match to TRBD1 covers 7 bases. The V and J ends lost 1 base and 7 bases, in that order; junction bases with no gene match: 15. Germline V gives CDR1 SEHNR, CDR2 FQNEAQ (reference sequence). The CDR3 loop spans 17 amino acids. The CDR3 here is CASSLGGERGGMGEAFF. DNA for the CDR3: TGTGCCAGCAGCTTAGGAGGGGAGCGAGGGGGCATGGGTGAAGCTTTCTTT.

This chain's CDR3 is CASQRGGGPTDTQYF. CDR3 DNA: TGTGCCAGTCAACGGGGTGGGGGGCCCACAGATACGCAGTATTTT. V is TRBV6-5 and J is TRBJ2-3; D assignment may be TRBD1 or TRBD2 (6 bases each). This CDR3 region has 15 residues. With 9 bases removed from V and 2 bases from J, the gap between germline ends came to 18 bases. In germline, CDR1 is MNHEY, CDR2 SVGAGI.

This clone was seen more than once but under ten times. The V call is TRBV9, the J call TRBJ2-2; D unclear. The CDR3 is made up of 15 amino acids. V was pared by 0 bases and J by 2 bases, with 8 bases between. The germline V gene encodes CDR1 SGDLS and CDR2 YYNGEE. CDR3 residues: CASSVGTINTGELFF. In DNA form, the CDR3 reads TGTGCCAGCAGCGTAGGAACTATTAACACCGGGGAGCTGTTTTTT.

The V call is TRBV30, the J call TRBJ1-3; D not certain. The CDR3 loop spans 14 amino acids. Germline lookup yields CDR1 GTSNPN and CDR2 SVGIG (reference sequence). Trimming took off 1 base at V and 1 base at J, with 8 bases between the two ends. Here the CDR3 DNA reads TGTGCCTGGAGTGGAATAGGTTCTGGAAACACCATATATTTT. It translates to CAWSGIGSGNTIYF.

This clone was observed once. This chain joins TRBV7-8 and TRBJ2-5; D unresolved. CDR1 and CDR2 (germline): SGHVS, FQNEAQ. The CDR3 contains 12 residues. The V end lost 5 bases, the J end lost 5 bases, and 9 bases lay between the germline ends. For the CDR3, the DNA is TGTGCCAGCAGCACACGCCCGGAGACCCAGTACTTC. Amino acids: CASSTRPETQYF.

V and J are TRBV19 and TRBJ2-3, with D possibly matching TRBD1 (6 bases). The CDR3 is 14 amino acids. Trimming removed 5 bases at V and 3 bases at J, with 12 bases between. Germline V gene sequence: CDR1 LNHDA, CDR2 SQIVND (reference sequence). The chain's CDR3 is CASSLVGGTDTQYF. The CDR3, as DNA: TGTGCCAGTAGTCTCGTAGGGGGTACAGATACGCAGTATTTT.

This chain uses TRBV4-2 with TRBJ1-4; no definite D call. This CDR3 has 12 amino acids. V was trimmed by 0 bases and J by 8 bases, leaving 4 bases between them. Looked up from germline, CDR1 is LGHNA and CDR2 is YNFKEQ. For the CDR3, the DNA is TGTGCCAGCAGCCAAGATTCGGAAAAACTGTTTTTT. Translating it yields CASSQDSEKLFF.